This T cell receptor (beta chain) is from a study of shared clonotypes between healthy human individuals. Study-wide points: Estimated richness values were generally larger in naive subsets than in memory subsets.

The CDR3 length is 14 residues. From germline, CDR1 is SGHDN and CDR2 FVKESK. Trimming cost V 4 bases and J 0 bases, with 10 bases left between them. An even split of each subset's genomic DNA across several immunoSEQ plates was performed. Method: immunoSEQ multiplex PCR; TCRdb's copy keeps in-frame clones and lacks some. Here the sample spans about 100,000 clones, 68% being singletons. As for this clone: Its antigen remains unidentified.

CD8 memory merged CD45RO+ with CCR7-negative CD45RA+ TemRA cells. The sample comprised memory CD8+ T cells sorted from blood. Documented subset: CD45RO+ cells pooled with CCR7-negative TemRA cells. The V call is TRBV14, the J call TRBJ2-7; tentatively, D is TRBD2 (5 bases). This sequence was found in a woman aged 25 to 39 in good health. The CDR3 DNA is TGTGCCAGCAGCCCGCGGGCCATCTCCTACGAGCAGTACTTC. It encodes CASSPRAISYEQYF. The whole variable domain, remainder taken from reference TRBV14 and TRBJ2-7, is EAGVTQFPSHSVIEKGQTVTLRCDPISGHDNLYWYRRVMGKEIKFLLHFVKESKQDESGMPNNRFLAERTGGTYSTLKVQPAELEDSGVYFCASSPRAISYEQYFGPGTRLTVT.